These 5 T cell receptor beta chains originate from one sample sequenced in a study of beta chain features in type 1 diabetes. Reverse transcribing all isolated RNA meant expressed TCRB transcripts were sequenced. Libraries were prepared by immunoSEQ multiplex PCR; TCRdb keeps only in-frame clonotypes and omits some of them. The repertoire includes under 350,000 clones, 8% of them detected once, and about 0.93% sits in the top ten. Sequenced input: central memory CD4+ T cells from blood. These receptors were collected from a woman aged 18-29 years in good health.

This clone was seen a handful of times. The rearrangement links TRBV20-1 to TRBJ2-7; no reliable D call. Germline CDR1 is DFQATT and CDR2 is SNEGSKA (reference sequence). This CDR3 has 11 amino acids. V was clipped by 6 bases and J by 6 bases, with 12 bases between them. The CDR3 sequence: CSAPTSGEQYF. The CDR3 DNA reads TGCAGTGCCCCGACCTCGGGCGAGCAGTACTTC.

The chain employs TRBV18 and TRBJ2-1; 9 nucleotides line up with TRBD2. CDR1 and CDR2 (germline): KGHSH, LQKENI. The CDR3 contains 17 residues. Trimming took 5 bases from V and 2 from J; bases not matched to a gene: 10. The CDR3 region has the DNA TGTGCCAGCTCAGCCGCTAGCGGGGCGGCAACCTACAATGAGCAGTTCTTC. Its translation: CASSAASGAATYNEQFF. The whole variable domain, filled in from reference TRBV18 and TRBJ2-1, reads NAGVMQNPRHLVRRRGQEARLRCSPMKGHSHVYWYRQLPEEGLKFMVYLQKENIIDESGMPKERFSAEFPKEGPSILRIQQVVRGDSAAYFCASSAASGAATYNEQFFGPGTRLTVL.

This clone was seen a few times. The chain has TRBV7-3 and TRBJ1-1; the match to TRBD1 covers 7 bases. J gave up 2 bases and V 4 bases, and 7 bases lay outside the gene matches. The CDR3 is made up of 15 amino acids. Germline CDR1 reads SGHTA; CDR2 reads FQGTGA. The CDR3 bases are TGTGCCAGCAGCTCAACAGGGGCGGATAACACTGAAGCTTTCTTT. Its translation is CASSSTGADNTEAFF.

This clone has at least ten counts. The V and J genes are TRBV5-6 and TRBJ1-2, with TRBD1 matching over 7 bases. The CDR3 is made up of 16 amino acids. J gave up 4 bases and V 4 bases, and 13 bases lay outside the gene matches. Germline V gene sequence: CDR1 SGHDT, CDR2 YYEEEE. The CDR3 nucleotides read TGTGCCAGCAGCACCGCAGGGACAGTTATCCTCTATGGCTACACCTTC. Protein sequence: CASSTAGTVILYGYTF.

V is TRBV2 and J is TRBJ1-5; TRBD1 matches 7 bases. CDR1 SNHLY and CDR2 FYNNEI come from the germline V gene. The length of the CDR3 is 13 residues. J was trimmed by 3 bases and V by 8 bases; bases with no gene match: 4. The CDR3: CASRDSINQPQHF. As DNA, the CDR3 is TGTGCCAGCCGGGACAGCATCAATCAGCCCCAGCATTTT.